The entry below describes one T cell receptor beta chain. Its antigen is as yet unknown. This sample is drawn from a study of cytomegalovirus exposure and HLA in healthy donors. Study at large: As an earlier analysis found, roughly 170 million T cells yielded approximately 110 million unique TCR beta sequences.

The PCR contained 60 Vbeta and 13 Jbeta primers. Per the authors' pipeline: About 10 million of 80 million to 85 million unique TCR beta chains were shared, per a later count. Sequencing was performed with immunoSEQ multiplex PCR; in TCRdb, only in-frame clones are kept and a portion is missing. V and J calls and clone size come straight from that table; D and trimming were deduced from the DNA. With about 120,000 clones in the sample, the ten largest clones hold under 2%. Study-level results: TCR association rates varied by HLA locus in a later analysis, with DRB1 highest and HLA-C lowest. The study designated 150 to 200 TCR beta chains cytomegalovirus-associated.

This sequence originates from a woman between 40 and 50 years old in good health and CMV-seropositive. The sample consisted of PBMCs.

CDR3 residues: CASSQAGSVNYGYTF. DNA for the CDR3: TGTGCCAGTAGTCAAGCGGGTTCGGTTAACTATGGCTACACCTTC. The chain joins TRBV19 to TRBJ1-2; D unresolved. This CDR3 spans 15 amino acids. Trimming took off 5 bases at V and 1 base at J, with 14 bases between the two ends. The V gene's germline CDR1 is LNHDA and CDR2 SQIVND (reference sequence).